Sequencing of this T cell receptor beta chain was carried out in a study of cytomegalovirus exposure and HLA in healthy donors. Study at large: Genotyping of 430 or so donors showed that roughly 80% belonged to the Caucasian-associated ancestry cluster. Broader study findings: Donors were assumed by presence/absence analyses to have roughly uniform sequencing depth. Many donors shared some public TCRs, even though most TCR sequences were rare.

This clone was observed a handful of times. Its antigen is unidentified. V was clipped by 1 base and J by 5 bases; unmatched bases: 4. Germline V lookup: CDR1 LGHNA, CDR2 YSLEER. This CDR3 spans 16 amino acids. Primers included in the PCR were 60 Vbeta and 13 Jbeta primers. Profiled with immunoSEQ multiplex PCR; TCRdb holds only in-frame clones, not every one. This table holds around 100,000 clones, 9.5% to 13% found once. Nominally healthy donors provided the samples, though records likely missed some immune exposures. Sequencing used PBMCs. The genes are TRBV4-3 and TRBJ2-3, with 12 bases aligning to TRBD2. This clonotype was sampled from a man aged 40-55 years in good health and CMV-seropositive. The CDR3 loop is CASSQGLAGDGDTQYF. The CDR3, as DNA: TGCGCCAGCAGCCAAGGACTAGCGGGAGACGGAGATACGCAGTATTTT.